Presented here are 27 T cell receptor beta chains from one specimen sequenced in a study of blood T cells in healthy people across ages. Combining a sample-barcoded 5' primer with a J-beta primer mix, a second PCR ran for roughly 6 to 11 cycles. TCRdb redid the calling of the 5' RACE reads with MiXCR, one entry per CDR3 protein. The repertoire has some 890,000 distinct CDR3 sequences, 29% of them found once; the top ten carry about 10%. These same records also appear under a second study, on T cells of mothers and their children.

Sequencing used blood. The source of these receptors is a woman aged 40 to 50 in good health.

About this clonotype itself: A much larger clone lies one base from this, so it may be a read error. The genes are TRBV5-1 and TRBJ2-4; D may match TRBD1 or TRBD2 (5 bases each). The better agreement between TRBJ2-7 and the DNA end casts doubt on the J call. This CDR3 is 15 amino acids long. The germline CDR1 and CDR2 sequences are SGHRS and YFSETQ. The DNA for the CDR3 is TGCGCCAGCAGCTTGGAAAGCAGGGTGAGGGGCGAGCAGTACTTC. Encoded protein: CASSLESRVRGEQYF.

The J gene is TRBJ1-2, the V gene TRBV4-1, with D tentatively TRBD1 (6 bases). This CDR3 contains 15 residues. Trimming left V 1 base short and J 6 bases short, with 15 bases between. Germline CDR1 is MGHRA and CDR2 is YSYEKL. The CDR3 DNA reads TGCGCCAGCAGCCAAGTCCGGGGGCAAAGGAATGGCTACACCTTC. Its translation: CASSQVRGQRNGYTF.

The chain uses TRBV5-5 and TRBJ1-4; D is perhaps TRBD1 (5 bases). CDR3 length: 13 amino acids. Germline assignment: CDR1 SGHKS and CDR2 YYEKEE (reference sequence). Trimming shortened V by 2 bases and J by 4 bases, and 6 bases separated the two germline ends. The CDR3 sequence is CASSFDSNEKLFF. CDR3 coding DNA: TGTGCCAGCAGCTTCGACAGTAATGAAAAACTGTTTTTT.

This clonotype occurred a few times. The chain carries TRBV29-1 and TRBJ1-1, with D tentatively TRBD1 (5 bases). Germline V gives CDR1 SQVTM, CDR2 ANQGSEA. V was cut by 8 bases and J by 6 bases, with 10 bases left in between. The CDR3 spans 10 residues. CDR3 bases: TGCAGCCTGGGGCATTCTGAAGCTTTCTTT. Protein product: CSLGHSEAFF.

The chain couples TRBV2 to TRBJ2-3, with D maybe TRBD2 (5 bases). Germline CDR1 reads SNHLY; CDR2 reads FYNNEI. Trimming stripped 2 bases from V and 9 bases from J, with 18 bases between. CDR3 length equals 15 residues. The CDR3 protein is CASSESGVEAETQYF. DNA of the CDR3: TGTGCCAGCAGTGAATCCGGGGTGGAAGCGGAGACGCAGTATTTT.

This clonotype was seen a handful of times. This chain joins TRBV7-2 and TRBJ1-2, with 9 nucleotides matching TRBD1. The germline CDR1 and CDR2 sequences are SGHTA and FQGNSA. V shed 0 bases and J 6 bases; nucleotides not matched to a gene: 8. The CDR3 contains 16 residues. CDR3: CASSLALGTGTDGYTF. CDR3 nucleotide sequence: TGTGCCAGCAGCTTAGCCTTGGGGACAGGGACAGATGGCTACACCTTC.

As DNA, the CDR3 is TGCAGTGCTTACTGGGACAGTTCCTACGAGCAGTTCTTC. Its translation is CSAYWDSSYEQFF. This chain connects TRBV20-1 to TRBJ2-1; 7 bases fit TRBD1. The ends lost 5 bases at V and 10 bases at J; junction bases unmatched: 11. This CDR3 has 13 amino acids. CDR1 is DFQATT and CDR2 is SNEGSKA in the germline V gene (reference sequence).

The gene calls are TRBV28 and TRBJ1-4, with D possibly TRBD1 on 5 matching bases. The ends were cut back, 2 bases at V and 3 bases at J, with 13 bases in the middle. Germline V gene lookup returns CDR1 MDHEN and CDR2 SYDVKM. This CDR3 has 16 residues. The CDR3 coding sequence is TGTGCCAGCAGTTTAAGGGGTTTGGCGGCTAATGAAAAACTGTTTTTT. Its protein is CASSLRGLAANEKLFF.

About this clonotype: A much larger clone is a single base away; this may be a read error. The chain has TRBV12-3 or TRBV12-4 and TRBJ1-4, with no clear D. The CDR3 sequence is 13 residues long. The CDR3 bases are TGTGCCAGCAGTTTATCAACTAATGAAAAACGGTTTTTT. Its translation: CASSLSTNEKRFF.

DNA of the CDR3: TGTGCCAGCAGCCAAGATAGGACAATTCCTGAAGCTTTCTTT. Protein sequence: CASSQDRTIPEAFF. The rearrangement uses TRBV14 and TRBJ1-1; D might be TRBD1 (5 bases). The CDR3 loop spans 14 amino acids. Trimming shortened V by 0 bases and J by 6 bases, and 11 bases separated the two germline ends. The germline V gene encodes CDR1 SGHDN and CDR2 FVKESK.

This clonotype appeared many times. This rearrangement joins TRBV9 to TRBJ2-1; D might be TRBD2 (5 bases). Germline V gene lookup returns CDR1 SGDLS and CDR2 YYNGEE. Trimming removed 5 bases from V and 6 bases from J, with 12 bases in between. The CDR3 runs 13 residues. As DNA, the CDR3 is TGTGCCAGCAGTTCTAGCCGGGGCAATGAGCAGTTCTTC. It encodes CASSSSRGNEQFF.

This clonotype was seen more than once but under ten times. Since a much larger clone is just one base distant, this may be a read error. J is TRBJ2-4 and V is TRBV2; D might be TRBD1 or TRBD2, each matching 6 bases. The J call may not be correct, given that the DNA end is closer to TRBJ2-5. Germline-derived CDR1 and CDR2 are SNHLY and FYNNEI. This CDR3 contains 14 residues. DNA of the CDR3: TGTGCCAGCGCGCCGGAACGCGGAGGGGGGACCCAGTACTTC. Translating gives CASAPERGGGTQYF.

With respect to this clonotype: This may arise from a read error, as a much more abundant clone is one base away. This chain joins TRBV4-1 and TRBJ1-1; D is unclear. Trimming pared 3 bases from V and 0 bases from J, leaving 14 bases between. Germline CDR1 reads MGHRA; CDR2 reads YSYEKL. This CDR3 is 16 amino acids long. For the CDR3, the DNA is TGCGCCAGCAGCCAGGGGTGGAGAAGAATGAACACTGAAGCTTTCTTT. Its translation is CASSQGWRRMNTEAFF.

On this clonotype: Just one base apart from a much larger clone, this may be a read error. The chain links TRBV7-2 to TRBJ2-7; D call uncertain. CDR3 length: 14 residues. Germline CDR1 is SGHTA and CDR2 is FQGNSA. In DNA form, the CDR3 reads TGTGCCGGCAGCTTACACGTCGGAACCTACGAGCAGTACTTC. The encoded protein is CAGSLHVGTYEQYF.

As DNA, the CDR3 is TGTGCCAGCAACGGAGGACCGGGACTAGCGGGAGGGCTCCAAGAGACCCAGTACTTC. Its translation: CASNGGPGLAGGLQETQYF. The chain uses TRBV7-2 and TRBJ2-5; 16 bases fit TRBD2. This CDR3 comprises 19 residues. V was pared by 7 bases and J by 1 base, with 12 bases of the junction left unmatched. Germline V lookup: CDR1 SGHTA, CDR2 FQGNSA.

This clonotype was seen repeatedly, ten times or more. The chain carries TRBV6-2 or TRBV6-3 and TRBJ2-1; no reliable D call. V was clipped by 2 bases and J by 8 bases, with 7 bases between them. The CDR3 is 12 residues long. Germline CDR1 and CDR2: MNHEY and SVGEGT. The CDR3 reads CASSYRNYEQFF. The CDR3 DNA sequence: TGTGCCAGCAGTTACCGTAACTATGAGCAGTTCTTC.

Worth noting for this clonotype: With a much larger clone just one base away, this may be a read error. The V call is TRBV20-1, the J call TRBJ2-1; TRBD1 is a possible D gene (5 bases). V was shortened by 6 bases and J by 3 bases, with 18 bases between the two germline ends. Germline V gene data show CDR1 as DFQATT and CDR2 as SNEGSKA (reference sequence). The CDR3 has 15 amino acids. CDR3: CSAPQDGCNYNEQFF. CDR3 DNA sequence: TGCAGTGCCCCACAGGACGGGTGCAACTACAATGAGCAGTTCTTC.

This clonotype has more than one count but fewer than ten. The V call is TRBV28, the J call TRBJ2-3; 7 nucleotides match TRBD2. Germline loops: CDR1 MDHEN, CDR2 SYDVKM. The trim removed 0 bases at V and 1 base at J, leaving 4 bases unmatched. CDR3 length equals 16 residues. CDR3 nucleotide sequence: TGTGCCAGCAGTTTATGGAGCGGGGCGCGCACAGATACGCAGTATTTT. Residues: CASSLWSGARTDTQYF.

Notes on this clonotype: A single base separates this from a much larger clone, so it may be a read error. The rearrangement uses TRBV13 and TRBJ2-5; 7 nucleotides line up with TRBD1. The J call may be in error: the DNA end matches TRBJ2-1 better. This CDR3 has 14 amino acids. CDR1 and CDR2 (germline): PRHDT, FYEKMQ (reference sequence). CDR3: CASIKSDRQETQFF. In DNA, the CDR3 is TGTGCCAGCATCAAATCGGACAGGCAAGAGACCCAGTTCTTC.

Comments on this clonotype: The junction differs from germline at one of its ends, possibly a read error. CDR3 in amino acids: CSARRTGEQETQYF. The CDR3 DNA follows: TGCAGCGCTAGACGGACAGGGGAGCAAGAGACCCAGTACTTC. V gene TRBV20-1 combines with J gene TRBJ2-5, with 9 bases matching TRBD1. This CDR3 is built from 14 residues. The V gene's germline CDR1 is DFQATT and CDR2 SNEGSKA (reference sequence).

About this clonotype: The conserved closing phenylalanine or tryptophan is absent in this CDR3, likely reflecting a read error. CDR3 protein: CSATSSGGRYNEQFL. DNA of the CDR3: TGCAGTGCTACATCTAGCGGGGGACGTTACAATGAGCAGTTCCTC. J is TRBJ2-1 and V is TRBV20-1; 10 bases match TRBD2. Trimming cost V 4 bases and J 4 bases; bases outside gene matches: 7. This CDR3 contains 15 residues. From germline, CDR1 is DFQATT and CDR2 SNEGSKA (reference sequence).

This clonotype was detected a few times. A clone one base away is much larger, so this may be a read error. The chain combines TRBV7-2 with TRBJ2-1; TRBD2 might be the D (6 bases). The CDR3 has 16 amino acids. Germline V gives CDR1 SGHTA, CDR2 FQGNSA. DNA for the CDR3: TGTGCCTGCAGCTTAGCGTCCTCCCGGGGGACCGGTGAGCAGTTCTTC. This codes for CACSLASSRGTGEQFF. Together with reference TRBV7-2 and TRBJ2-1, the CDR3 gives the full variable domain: GAGVSQSPSNKVTEKGKDVELRCDPISGHTALYWYRQSLGQGLEFLIYFQGNSAPDKSGLPSDRFSAERTGGSVSTLTIQRTQQEDSAVYLCACSLASSRGTGEQFFGPGTRLTVL.

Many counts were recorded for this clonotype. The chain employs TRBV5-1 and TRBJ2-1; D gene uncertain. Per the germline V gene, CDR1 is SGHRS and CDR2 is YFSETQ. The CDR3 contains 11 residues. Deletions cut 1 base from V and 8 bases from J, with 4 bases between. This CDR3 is CASSLNDEQFF. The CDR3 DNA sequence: TGCGCCAGCAGCTTGAACGATGAGCAGTTCTTC. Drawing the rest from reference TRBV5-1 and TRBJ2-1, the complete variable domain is KAGVTQTPRYLIKTRGQQVTLSCSPISGHRSVSWYQQTPGQGLQFLFEYFSETQRNKGNFPGRFSGRQFSNSRSEMNVSTLELGDSALYLCASSLNDEQFFGPGTRLTVL.

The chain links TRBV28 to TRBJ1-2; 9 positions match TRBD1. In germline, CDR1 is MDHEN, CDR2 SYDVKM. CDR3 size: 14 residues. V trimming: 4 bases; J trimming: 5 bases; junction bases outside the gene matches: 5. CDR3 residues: CASSSTGGPYGYTF. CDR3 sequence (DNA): TGTGCCAGCAGTTCGACAGGGGGACCTTATGGCTACACCTTC.

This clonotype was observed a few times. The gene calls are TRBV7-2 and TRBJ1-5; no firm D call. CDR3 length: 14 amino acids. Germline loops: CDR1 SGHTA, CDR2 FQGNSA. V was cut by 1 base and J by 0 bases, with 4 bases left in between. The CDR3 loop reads CASSLEFSNQPQHF. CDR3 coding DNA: TGTGCCAGCAGCTTAGAGTTTAGCAATCAGCCCCAGCATTTT.

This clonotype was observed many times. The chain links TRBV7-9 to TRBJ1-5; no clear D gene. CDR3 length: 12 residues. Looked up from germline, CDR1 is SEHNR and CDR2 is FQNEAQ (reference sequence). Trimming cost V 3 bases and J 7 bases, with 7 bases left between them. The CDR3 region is CASSFPGQPQHF. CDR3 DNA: TGTGCCAGCAGCTTTCCGGGCCAGCCCCAGCATTTT.

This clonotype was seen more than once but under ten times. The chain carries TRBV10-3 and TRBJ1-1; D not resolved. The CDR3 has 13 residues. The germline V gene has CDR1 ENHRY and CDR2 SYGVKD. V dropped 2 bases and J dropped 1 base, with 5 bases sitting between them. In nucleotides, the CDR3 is TGTGCCATCAGTGAGCAGGAGAACACTGAAGCTTTCTTT. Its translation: CAISEQENTEAFF.